The TCR beta chain described here comes from a study of T cells in localized non-small cell lung cancer. TCRdb's table, derived via immunoSEQ multiplex PCR, lists solely in-frame clones and lacks some. The sample consists of 50,000 to 70,000 clones, roughly 76% of them appearing once. Study-wide results and limits: In adjacent lung appeared a median 57 of the top 100 tumor clones. Adjacent uninvolved lung had the highest clonality, suggesting focused antigen responses.

With regard to this clone: The antigen is unknown.

The receptor was isolated from a man aged 40 to 75 with stage II lung adenocarcinoma. Sequenced material: PBMCs, taken before any cancer treatment.

The CDR3 region has the DNA TGTGCCAGCAGCCGCGGACAGGGTAGGGAGACCCAGTACTTC. As protein: CASSRGQGRETQYF. The V gene is TRBV14, the J gene TRBJ2-5, with 8 positions matching TRBD1. The V segment lost 4 bases and the J segment 5 bases; nucleotides outside the gene matches: 6. Germline assignment: CDR1 SGHDN and CDR2 FVKESK. This CDR3 contains 14 residues.